In this sample, the clone carrying this T cell receptor beta chain turned up a few times. Assay: immunoSEQ multiplex PCR; the TCRdb copy retains only in-frame clones and omits some. The sample lists 100,000 to 150,000 clones, roughly 92% occurring once. These data come from a study of OX40 agonist ivuxolimab in advanced cancers. Study at large: Ivuxolimab was delivered to patients intravenously every 2 weeks at doses spanning 0.01 to 10 mg/kg.

CDR3 length: 10 residues. Germline loops: CDR1 DFQATT, CDR2 SNEGSKA (reference sequence). The germline V and J ends were trimmed by 3 bases and 6 bases, with 5 bases remaining between them. Blood draws occurred at baseline, cycle 4 day 1, and cycle 7 day 1. This chain connects TRBV20-1 to TRBJ1-2; D uncertain. The sequencing used CD4+ or CD8+ T cells sorted from blood, collected in a trial of the OX40 agonist ivuxolimab. This clonotype originated in an adult with an advanced solid tumor such as melanoma, head and neck, liver or kidney cancer. The CDR3: CSASKDGYTF. The CDR3 DNA reads TGCAGTGCTAGTAAGGATGGCTACACCTTC.